The entry below gives a single T cell receptor (beta chain) sequence along with its context. The data were obtained in a study of patients and donors after allogeneic stem cell transplantation. The junction had 5 bases not matched to a gene; V was cut back by 0 bases and J by 2 bases. Germline assignment: CDR1 SGHRS and CDR2 YFSETQ. The length of the CDR3 is 15 residues. One entry per CDR3 protein, called by TCRdb with MiXCR from the RT-PCR reads. The sample holds under 200,000 distinct CDR3 sequences, approximately 30% seen once. This receptor was taken from a human donor who was either an allogeneic HSCT recipient or a stem cell or donor lymphocyte infusion donor (not recorded which). It is not recorded whose cells these are; they may come from a transplant donor. The genes are TRBV5-1 and TRBJ2-7, with 7 bases matching TRBD2. Specimen: blood, either unsorted or a sorted T cell fraction (not recorded which). The CDR3 is CASSLVAGVAYEQYF. As DNA, the CDR3 is TGCGCCAGCAGCTTGGTGGCGGGAGTGGCCTACGAGCAGTACTTC.